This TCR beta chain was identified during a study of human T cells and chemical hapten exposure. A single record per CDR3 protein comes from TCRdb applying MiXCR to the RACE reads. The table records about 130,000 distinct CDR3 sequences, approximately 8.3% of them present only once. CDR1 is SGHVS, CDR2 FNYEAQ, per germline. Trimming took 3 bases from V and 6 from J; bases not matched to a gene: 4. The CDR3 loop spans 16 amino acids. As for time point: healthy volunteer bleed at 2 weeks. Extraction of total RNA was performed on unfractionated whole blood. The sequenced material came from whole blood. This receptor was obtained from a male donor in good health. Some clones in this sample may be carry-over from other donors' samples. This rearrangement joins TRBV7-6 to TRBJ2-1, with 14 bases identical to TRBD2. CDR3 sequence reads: CASSFGGLAGVNEQFF. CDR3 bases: TGTGCCAGCAGCTTCGGGGGACTAGCGGGAGTCAATGAGCAGTTCTTC.